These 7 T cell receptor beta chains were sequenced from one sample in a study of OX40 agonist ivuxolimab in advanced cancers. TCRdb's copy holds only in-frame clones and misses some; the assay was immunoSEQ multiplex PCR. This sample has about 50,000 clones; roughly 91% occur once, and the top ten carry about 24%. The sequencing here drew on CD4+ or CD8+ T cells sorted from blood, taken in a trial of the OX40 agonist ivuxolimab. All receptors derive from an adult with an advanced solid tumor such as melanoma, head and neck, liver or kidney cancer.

The DNA of the CDR3 is TGTGCCAGGGGACTAGCGGGGAGCACAGATACGCAGTATTTT. Translating gives CARGLAGSTDTQYF. This chain links TRBV2 with TRBJ2-3, with TRBD2 matching over 13 bases. CDR1 is SNHLY, CDR2 FYNNEI, per germline. The CDR3 is 14 amino acids. With 9 bases clipped from V and 0 bases from J, the junction kept 0 bases outside the gene matches.

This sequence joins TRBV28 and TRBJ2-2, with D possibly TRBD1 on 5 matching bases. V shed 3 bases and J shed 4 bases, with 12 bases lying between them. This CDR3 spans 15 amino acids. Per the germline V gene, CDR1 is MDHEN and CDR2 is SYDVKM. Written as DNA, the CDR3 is TGTGCCAGCAGTTTTGTTGTCCAGGGCACCGGGGAGCTGTTTTTT. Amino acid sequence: CASSFVVQGTGELFF.

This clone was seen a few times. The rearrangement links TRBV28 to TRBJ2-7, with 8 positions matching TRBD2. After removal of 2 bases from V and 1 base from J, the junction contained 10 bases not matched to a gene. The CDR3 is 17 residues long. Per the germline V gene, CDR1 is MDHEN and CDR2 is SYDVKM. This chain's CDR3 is CASSLRISGRESYEQYF. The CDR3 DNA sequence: TGTGCCAGCAGTTTAAGAATAAGCGGGAGAGAATCCTACGAGCAGTACTTC.

CDR3 nucleotides: TGCGCCAGCCTCGGGACGACCTACGAGCAGTACTTC. This encodes CASLGTTYEQYF. The V and J genes are TRBV10-2 and TRBJ2-7; D tentatively fits TRBD1 or TRBD2 (5 bases each). This CDR3 comprises 12 residues. Trimming stripped 8 bases from V and 2 bases from J, with 10 bases between. CDR1 WSHSY and CDR2 SAAADI come from the germline V gene.

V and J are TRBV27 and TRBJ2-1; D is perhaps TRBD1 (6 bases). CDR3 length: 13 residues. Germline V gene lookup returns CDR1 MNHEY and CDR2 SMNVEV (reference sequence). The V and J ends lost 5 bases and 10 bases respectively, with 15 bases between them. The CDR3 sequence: CASSPRDTPEQFF. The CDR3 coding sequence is TGTGCCAGCAGTCCAAGGGACACGCCAGAGCAGTTCTTC.

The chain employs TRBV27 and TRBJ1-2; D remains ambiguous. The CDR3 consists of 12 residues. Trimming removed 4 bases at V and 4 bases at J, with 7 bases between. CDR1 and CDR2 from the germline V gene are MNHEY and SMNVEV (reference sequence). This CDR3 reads CASSSGTYGYTF. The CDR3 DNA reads TGTGCCAGCAGTTCCGGAACCTATGGCTACACCTTC.

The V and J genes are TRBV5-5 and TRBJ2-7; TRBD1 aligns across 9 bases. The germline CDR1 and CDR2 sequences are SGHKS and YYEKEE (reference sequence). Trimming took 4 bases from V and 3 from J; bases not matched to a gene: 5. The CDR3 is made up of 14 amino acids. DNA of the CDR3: TGTGCCAGCAGCATTCAGACAGGGGGCTACGAGCAGTACTTC. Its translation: CASSIQTGGYEQYF.